The clone carrying this TCR beta chain turned up a few times. Its specificity is not known. TCRdb passed the multiplex PCR reads through MiXCR, listing each CDR3 protein once. The sample shows hundreds of thousands of distinct CDR3 sequences, less than 40% of them seen only once. This entry is derived from a study of breast tumors, draining lymph nodes, adjacent tissues. Trimming removed 0 bases from V and 7 bases from J, with 7 bases in between. Looked up from germline, CDR1 is KGHSH and CDR2 is LQKENI. The CDR3 loop spans 13 amino acids. Breast cancer patients provided tissue from their axillary draining lymph nodes. Study-level points and caveats: Data only fit, rather than demonstrated, lymph node origin of most tumor T cells. Tumors had less TCR diversity than lymph nodes, more than nontumor tissue. Compared with basal-like, luminal-like tumors shared significantly more repertoire with nontumor tissue.

This clonotype originated in a female donor with breast cancer. Some clones in this sample may be carry-over from other donors' samples. The J gene is TRBJ2-4, the V gene TRBV18, with D possibly being TRBD1 or TRBD2 (5 bases each). The sequencing sample was made of axillary lymph node tissue. The CDR3 DNA sequence: TGTGCCAGCTCACCACCGGGGGTGAACATTCAGTACTTC. Translating gives CASSPPGVNIQYF. The variable domain in full, completed from reference TRBV18 and TRBJ2-4, reads NAGVMQNPRHLVRRRGQEARLRCSPMKGHSHVYWYRQLPEEGLKFMVYLQKENIIDESGMPKERFSAEFPKEGPSILRIQQVVRGDSAAYFCASSPPGVNIQYFGAGTRLSVL.